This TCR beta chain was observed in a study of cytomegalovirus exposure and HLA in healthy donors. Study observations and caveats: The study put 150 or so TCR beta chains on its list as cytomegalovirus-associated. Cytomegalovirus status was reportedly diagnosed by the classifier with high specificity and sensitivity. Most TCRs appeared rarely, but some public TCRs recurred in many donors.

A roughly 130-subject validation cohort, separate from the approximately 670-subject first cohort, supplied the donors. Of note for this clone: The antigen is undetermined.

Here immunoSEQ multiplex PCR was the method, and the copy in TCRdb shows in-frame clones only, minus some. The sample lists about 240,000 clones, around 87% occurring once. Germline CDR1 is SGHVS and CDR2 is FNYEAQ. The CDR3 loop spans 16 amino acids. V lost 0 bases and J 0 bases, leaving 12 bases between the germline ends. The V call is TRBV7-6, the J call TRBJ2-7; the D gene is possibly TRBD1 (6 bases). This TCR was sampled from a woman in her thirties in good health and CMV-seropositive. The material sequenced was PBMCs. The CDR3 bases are TGTGCCAGCAGCTTAGCTGCAGGGGTCAGCTCCTACGAGCAGTACTTC. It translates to CASSLAAGVSSYEQYF.